The 29 T cell receptor beta chains reported below all come from one sample, sequenced in a study of CD8+ T cells in alopecia areata (dated by TCRdb to the late 2010s). Receptor amplification or capture employed the immunoSEQ multiplex PCR assay. RNA was extracted from all samples and reverse transcribed into cDNA, which served as template for TCR sequencing. TCRdb re-hosts the immuneACCESS table, in-frame sequences only. Its copies lack some clones; in the studies checked, an unresolved V gene accounts for under half of them, and the cause for the rest is not known. The sample table holds about 94,000 clones, of which about 71% were seen once. The ten largest make up roughly 17% of the sample. This sample's treatment or condition label indicates: oral pan-JAK inhibitor, 5-10 mg twice daily. The source material was CD8+ T cells sorted from blood, sampled at week 44, from a patient treated with tofacitinib. The receptors were gathered from a human donor with alopecia areata.

The genes are TRBV9 and TRBJ1-1, with D unresolved. V shed 5 bases and J shed 0 bases, with 8 bases lying between them. Germline CDR1 reads SGDLS; CDR2 reads YYNGEE. This CDR3 contains 13 residues. The CDR3 sequence is CASSRSVNTEAFF. The CDR3 DNA is TGTGCCAGCAGTCGGTCGGTGAACACTGAAGCTTTCTTT. Complete variable domain (other parts from reference TRBV9 and TRBJ1-1): DSGVTQTPKHLITATGQRVTLRCSPRSGDLSVYWYQQSLDQGLQFLIQYYNGEERAKGNILERFSAQQFPDLHSELNLSSLELGDSALYFCASSRSVNTEAFFGQGTRLTVV.

This clone was seen just once. The V and J genes are TRBV7-9 and TRBJ2-7; D not resolved. CDR3 length: 13 residues. CDR1 is SEHNR and CDR2 is FQNEAQ in the germline V gene (reference sequence). V was trimmed by 5 bases and J by 3 bases, leaving 11 bases between them. CDR3 coding DNA: TGTGCCAGCAGCCTGGGCCTTAACTACGAGCAGTACTTC. Translation: CASSLGLNYEQYF.

This chain links TRBV19 with TRBJ1-1, with 12 bases that match TRBD1. The CDR3 extends over 14 amino acids. Germline CDR1 is LNHDA and CDR2 is SQIVND (reference sequence). The J segment lost 5 bases and the V segment lost 5 bases, leaving 3 bases of the junction unmatched. The DNA of the CDR3 is TGTGCCAGTAGTGCGGGACAGGGGGCGACTGAAGCTTTCTTT. Residues: CASSAGQGATEAFF.

This clone was seen a handful of times. The chain couples TRBV7-9 to TRBJ2-7; TRBD1 aligns across 7 bases. Germline values: CDR1 SEHNR, CDR2 FQNEAQ (reference sequence). This CDR3 comprises 12 residues. After removal of 5 bases from V and 5 bases from J, the junction contained 3 bases not matched to a gene. The CDR3 DNA follows: TGTGCCAGCAGCGGGACAGACGACGAGCAGTACTTC. This sequence encodes CASSGTDDEQYF.

The chain uses TRBV6-5 and TRBJ2-1; D is perhaps TRBD2 (6 bases). This CDR3 contains 14 residues. Deletions cut 0 bases from V and 8 bases from J, with 11 bases between. Looked up from germline, CDR1 is MNHEY and CDR2 is SVGAGI. CDR3 DNA: TGTGCCAGCAGTTACTCGGGTAGCGGCGATGAGCAGTTCTTC. Translating gives CASSYSGSGDEQFF.

This rearrangement joins TRBV27 to TRBJ1-2; D may be TRBD1 (5 bases). The germline V and J ends were trimmed by 2 bases and 6 bases, with 16 bases remaining between them. Germline CDR1 MNHEY, CDR2 SMNVEV (reference sequence). This CDR3 is built from 15 residues. This chain's CDR3 is CASSLKGTREHGYTF. In DNA, the CDR3 is TGTGCCAGCAGTTTAAAAGGGACGAGGGAACATGGCTACACCTTC.

This chain connects TRBV4-1 to TRBJ1-2, with 8 bases fitting TRBD1. Unmatched junction bases numbered 9, after V lost 3 bases and J lost 6 bases. The CDR3 spans 15 residues. Germline V gives CDR1 MGHRA, CDR2 YSYEKL. This chain's CDR3 is CASSHSSQGVDGYTF. CDR3 coding DNA: TGCGCCAGCAGCCATTCTTCACAGGGGGTGGATGGCTACACCTTC.

The chain has TRBV28 and TRBJ2-1; weak D call: TRBD2 (7 bases). Trimming stripped 1 base from V and 8 bases from J, with 12 bases between. This CDR3 region has 14 residues. The V gene's germline CDR1 is MDHEN and CDR2 SYDVKM. In DNA form, the CDR3 reads TGTGCCAGCAGTTTATCGGGGGGCCCCGATGAGCAGTTCTTC. Translating gives CASSLSGGPDEQFF.

CDR3 amino acids: CASSSTGQGRSYEQYF. Here the CDR3 DNA reads TGTGCCAGCAGCTCGACCGGACAGGGTCGTTCCTACGAGCAGTACTTC. The chain is built from TRBV13 and TRBJ2-7; 8 bases map to TRBD1. The CDR3 runs 16 residues. V shed 4 bases, J shed 1 base, and the junction held 9 bases outside the gene matches. Germline V gives CDR1 PRHDT, CDR2 FYEKMQ (reference sequence).

The rearrangement joins TRBV6-1 to TRBJ1-2; D is uncertain. The germline V and J ends were trimmed by 6 bases and 8 bases, with 22 bases remaining between them. In germline, CDR1 is MNHNS, CDR2 SASEGT. The CDR3 runs to 15 residues. CDR3 residues: CASRTRSDSSEGYTF. The CDR3 nucleotides read TGTGCCAGCAGGACCCGTTCTGACTCGTCCGAGGGCTACACCTTC.

This chain connects TRBV27 to TRBJ2-7; possible D gene TRBD1, 6 bases. There are 15 residues in the CDR3. CDR1 is MNHEY and CDR2 is SMNVEV in the germline V gene (reference sequence). Trimming removed 0 bases at V and 3 bases at J, with 12 bases between. As DNA, the CDR3 is TGTGCCAGCAGTTTATCCCCTACAGGGAACTACGAGCAGTACTTC. Its translation is CASSLSPTGNYEQYF.

This chain uses TRBV9 with TRBJ1-5; the match to TRBD1 covers 7 bases. Germline CDR1 is SGDLS and CDR2 is YYNGEE. V lost 4 bases, J lost 3 bases, and 7 bases stayed unmatched. This CDR3 has 15 amino acids. This CDR3 reads CASSTSDRPNQPQHF. The CDR3, as DNA: TGTGCCAGCAGCACTTCGGACAGGCCCAATCAGCCCCAGCATTTT.

This clone was recorded a few times. The genes are TRBV5-4 and TRBJ2-7, with a possible D match to TRBD2 (6 bases). Per germline, CDR1 SGHNT and CDR2 YYREEE (reference sequence). The CDR3 has 12 amino acids. V was clipped by 2 bases and J by 7 bases, with 10 bases between them. CDR3 loop: CASSFGGKEQYF. CDR3 in DNA: TGTGCCAGCAGCTTTGGCGGGAAAGAGCAGTACTTC.

The genes are TRBV19 and TRBJ2-1; no firm D call. V lost 7 bases, J lost 3 bases, and 10 bases lay in between. The germline CDR1 and CDR2 sequences are LNHDA and SQIVND (reference sequence). The length of the CDR3 is 13 residues. The CDR3: CASTSSDYNEQFF. The CDR3 DNA reads TGTGCCAGTACCTCAAGTGACTACAATGAGCAGTTCTTC.

In its sample, this clone is medium-sized. This chain connects TRBV6-6 to TRBJ2-5, with 9 bases identical to TRBD2. Trimming removed 6 bases from V and 5 bases from J; junction bases left unmatched: 7. The CDR3 is 14 amino acids. Germline V gives CDR1 MNHNY, CDR2 SVGAGI (reference sequence). The CDR3 reads CASSLAGVAETQYF. CDR3 DNA sequence: TGTGCCAGCAGCTTAGCGGGGGTGGCTGAGACCCAGTACTTC.

CDR3: CSLRENNYGYTF. The CDR3 DNA reads as TGCAGCTTAAGGGAAAATAACTATGGCTACACCTTC. The rearrangement uses TRBV29-1 and TRBJ1-2; D uncertain. Between the trimmed V and J ends, which lost 8 bases and 1 base, there was a span of 11 bases. Germline values: CDR1 SQVTM, CDR2 ANQGSEA. The CDR3 extends over 12 amino acids. The complete variable domain, with remaining parts taken from reference TRBV29-1 and TRBJ1-2, reads SAVISQKPSRDICQRGTSLTIQCQVDSQVTMMFWYRQQPGQSLTLIATANQGSEATYESGFVIDKFPISRPNLTFSTLTVSNMSPEDSSIYLCSLRENNYGYTFGSGTRLTVV.

The rearrangement joins TRBV7-8 to TRBJ2-5; D unresolved. The CDR3 has 12 amino acids. CDR1 and CDR2 from the germline V gene are SGHVS and FQNEAQ. The V end lost 5 bases, the J end lost 1 base, and 5 bases lay between the germline ends. The chain's CDR3 is CASSPPQETQYF. The CDR3, as DNA: TGTGCCAGCAGCCCCCCCCAAGAGACCCAGTACTTC.

This clone was observed once. J is TRBJ2-7 and V is TRBV5-1, with D maybe TRBD1 (6 bases). The CDR3 totals 12 residues. Germline assignment: CDR1 SGHRS and CDR2 YFSETQ. Trimming shortened V by 0 bases and J by 5 bases, and 6 bases separated the two germline ends. DNA of the CDR3: TGCGCCAGCAGCTTGGCAGGGGACGAGCAGTACTTC. Translation gives CASSLAGDEQYF.

This clone appeared a few times. V is TRBV11-2 and J is TRBJ2-1; either TRBD1 or TRBD2 may fit D (6 bases each). Trimming removed 1 base at V and 7 bases at J, with 8 bases between. The CDR3 totals 13 residues. Germline loops: CDR1 SGHAT, CDR2 FQNNGV. DNA for the CDR3: TGTGCCAGCAGCTTAGGGAGGGGGAATGAGCAGTTCTTC. This sequence encodes CASSLGRGNEQFF.

The CDR3 nucleotides are TGTGCCTGGAGTATGGGTTCCGAGCAGTACTTC. It translates to CAWSMGSEQYF. This rearrangement joins TRBV30 to TRBJ2-7; D not certain. Germline-derived CDR1 and CDR2 are GTSNPN and SVGIG (reference sequence). CDR3 length: 11 amino acids. Trimming pared 2 bases from V and 6 bases from J, leaving 8 bases between.

This clone was found a few times. One junction end does not reproduce the germline sequence, and a read error may be involved. CDR3: CATSGEPRDRGGYTF. In DNA, the CDR3 is TGTGCCACCAGCGGAGAACCGCGGGACAGGGGTGGCTACACCTTC. The genes are TRBV15 and TRBJ1-2, with TRBD1 identical over 10 bases. Germline-derived CDR1 and CDR2 are LNHNV and YYDKDF (reference sequence). The CDR3 spans 15 residues.

V gene TRBV29-1 combines with J gene TRBJ2-7; unclear D gene. The V end lost 3 bases, the J end lost 4 bases, and 7 bases lay between the germline ends. Per the germline V gene, CDR1 is SQVTM and CDR2 is ANQGSEA. The CDR3 runs 11 residues. DNA of the CDR3: TGCAGCGTTGAGGCGCATTACGAGCAGTACTTC. It encodes CSVEAHYEQYF.

This chain links TRBV7-8 with TRBJ2-3; D is unclear. Germline CDR1 is SGHVS and CDR2 is FQNEAQ. The CDR3 is 15 residues long. Trimming left V 5 bases short and J 4 bases short, with 16 bases between. For the CDR3, the DNA is TGTGCCAGCAGCCCCGTCTTAGCAGTATCAGATACGCAGTATTTT. Encoded protein: CASSPVLAVSDTQYF.

The chain couples TRBV25-1 to TRBJ2-7; either TRBD1 or TRBD2 may fit D (5 bases each). The germline gives CDR1 MGHDK, CDR2 SYGVNS. This CDR3 is built from 11 residues. V lost 10 bases, J lost 6 bases, and 13 bases lay in between. CDR3 bases: TGTGCCACCTTGAGAGGGGTCGAGCAGTACTTC. It codes for CATLRGVEQYF.

A remark on this clone: This same CDR3 is encoded by further DNA sequences in the sample. This chain connects TRBV5-6 to TRBJ2-3; D is unclear. The germline V and J ends were trimmed by 2 bases and 1 base, with 2 bases remaining between them. The CDR3 has 12 residues. Per the germline V gene, CDR1 is SGHDT and CDR2 is YYEEEE. The CDR3 coding sequence is TGTGCCAGCAGCTTCGGCACAGATACGCAGTATTTT. This encodes CASSFGTDTQYF.

This clone was seen more than once but under ten times. This rearrangement joins TRBV27 to TRBJ1-2; 9 bases fit TRBD1. The CDR3 covers 13 residues. V lost 5 bases to trimming and J lost 6 bases; unmatched junction nucleotides: 4. CDR1 MNHEY and CDR2 SMNVEV come from the germline V gene (reference sequence). The CDR3 coding sequence is TGTGCCAGCAGTGGGACAGGGATCCATGGCTACACCTTC. As protein: CASSGTGIHGYTF.

This clone has just one count. V usage is TRBV5-1 and J usage is TRBJ1-4; 7 positions match TRBD1. CDR3 length equals 15 residues. Losses at the gene ends were 1 base for V and 8 bases for J; bases not matched to a gene: 8. The germline CDR1 and CDR2 sequences are SGHRS and YFSETQ. Written as DNA, the CDR3 is TGCGCCAGCAGCTTGTACACGGGACAGAAGGAAAAACTGTTTTTT. It is translated as CASSLYTGQKEKLFF.

The gene calls are TRBV27 and TRBJ2-7; 10 bases fit TRBD1. Unmatched junction bases numbered 5, after V lost 0 bases and J lost 0 bases. Germline CDR1 MNHEY, CDR2 SMNVEV (reference sequence). CDR3 size: 17 residues. The CDR3 protein is CASSLSGQGLSSYEQYF. CDR3 bases: TGTGCCAGCAGTTTATCGGGACAGGGGCTAAGCTCCTACGAGCAGTACTTC.

A few counts support this clone. The chain couples TRBV14 to TRBJ2-7; a possible D gene is TRBD1 (6 bases). The CDR3 consists of 15 residues. From germline, CDR1 is SGHDN and CDR2 FVKESK. V was shortened by 0 bases and J by 2 bases, with 11 bases between the two germline ends. CDR3 nucleotides: TGTGCCAGCAGCCAAGAAATGGGGGCGACCTACGAGCAGTACTTC. Its protein is CASSQEMGATYEQYF.